What follows are 16 T cell receptor beta chains derived from one specimen sequenced in a study of human T cells and chemical hapten exposure. Each CDR3 protein gets one entry after TCRdb re-called the RACE reads with MiXCR. The table lists around 380,000 distinct CDR3 sequences, about 4.4% of them singletons. Specified time point: patch test 1, 2 weeks after DPC sensitization. Treatment denoted: therapeutic diphenylcyclopropenone sensitization with weekly scalp DPC. Specimen: whole blood, collected in connection with sensitization to the hapten diphenylcyclopropenone (DPC). The receptor source for this set is a woman aged 45-65 years with alopecia areata. Some clones in this sample may be carry-over from other donors' samples.

This clonotype was seen at least ten times. This chain joins TRBV4-1 and TRBJ2-7, with TRBD1 identical over 9 bases. V was pared by 3 bases and J by 3 bases, with 6 bases of the junction left unmatched. Germline V gene sequence: CDR1 MGHRA, CDR2 YSYEKL. There are 15 residues in the CDR3. CDR3 DNA: TGCGCCAGCAGCCAGACAGGGGGTGCTTTCTACGAGCAGTACTTC. Translating it yields CASSQTGGAFYEQYF.

This clonotype has at least ten counts. The genes are TRBV29-1 and TRBJ1-1, with a tentative D call TRBD1 (6 bases). This CDR3 spans 14 amino acids. Germline assignment: CDR1 SQVTM and CDR2 ANQGSEA. The V and J ends lost 6 bases and 4 bases respectively, with 18 bases between them. CDR3: CSVKVGGRGTEAFF. The CDR3 nucleotides are TGCAGCGTGAAGGTTGGGGGGCGGGGCACTGAAGCTTTCTTT.

The table lists this clonotype with many counts. V is TRBV6-6 and J is TRBJ1-2, with 12 nucleotides matching TRBD1. CDR1 is MNHNY, CDR2 SVGAGI, per germline (reference sequence). V dropped 6 bases and J dropped 3; count of bases not matched to a gene: 11. The CDR3 is 17 residues long. The DNA of the CDR3 is TGTGCCAGCAGCTCCGGGACAGGGGGCGGGACGGACTATGGCTACACCTTC. Translation gives CASSSGTGGGTDYGYTF.

This clonotype appeared many times. The chain recombines TRBV7-8 with TRBJ2-5; TRBD2 might be the D (6 bases). V was pared by 5 bases and J by 5 bases, with 15 bases between. Germline V CDR1 and CDR2: SGHVS, FQNEAQ. The CDR3 covers 14 residues. The DNA for the CDR3 is TGTGCCAGCAGCCCCAAGCGGGTAGGGGAGACCCAGTACTTC. It yields the protein CASSPKRVGETQYF.

This clonotype was observed a few times. The chain links TRBV3-1 to TRBJ2-7; D might be TRBD2 (5 bases). The CDR3 runs to 12 residues. Trimming left V 1 base short and J 7 bases short, with 8 bases between. In germline, CDR1 is LGHDT, CDR2 YNNKEL (reference sequence). This CDR3 is CASSQATGEQYF. CDR3 DNA: TGTGCCAGCAGCCAAGCTACGGGAGAGCAGTACTTC.

The J gene is TRBJ2-1, the V gene TRBV28; TRBD1 agrees at 7 bases. The CDR3 consists of 14 residues. V was clipped by 6 bases and J by 9 bases; unmatched bases: 11. CDR1 is MDHEN, CDR2 SYDVKM, per germline. The DNA for the CDR3 is TGTGCCAGCAGCTTAGGGGGCCCCCGGGGTGAGCAGTTCTTC. It codes for CASSLGGPRGEQFF.

The table lists this clonotype with many counts. The chain carries TRBV29-1 and TRBJ2-1; D unresolved. V dropped 2 bases and J dropped 0 bases, with 8 bases sitting between them. This CDR3 is 14 amino acids long. Germline values: CDR1 SQVTM, CDR2 ANQGSEA. The CDR3 DNA is TGCAGCGTTGAACGGTCGTCCTCCTACAATGAGCAGTTCTTC. This gives the protein CSVERSSSYNEQFF.

This clonotype was observed at least ten times. V usage is TRBV5-5 and J usage is TRBJ1-1, with 9 bases aligning to TRBD1. The CDR3 is 16 amino acids. Germline V gene sequence: CDR1 SGHKS, CDR2 YYEKEE (reference sequence). V gave up 3 bases and J gave up 5 bases; unmatched junction bases: 11. This chain's CDR3 is CASSSQGAQVRTEAFF. Here the CDR3 DNA reads TGTGCCAGCAGCTCACAGGGGGCCCAAGTGAGAACTGAAGCTTTCTTT.

The sample holds many counts of this clonotype. This chain connects TRBV4-1 to TRBJ1-1; D ambiguous. The CDR3 length is 15 residues. The V gene's germline CDR1 is MGHRA and CDR2 YSYEKL. V dropped 1 base and J dropped 5 bases, with 14 bases sitting between them. The CDR3 nucleotides are TGCGCCAGCAGCCAAGGGCTGGGCCAGGCGACTGAAGCTTTCTTT. It codes for CASSQGLGQATEAFF.

The chain links TRBV15 to TRBJ2-1; 11 bases line up with TRBD2. Germline V gene data show CDR1 as LNHNV and CDR2 as YYDKDF (reference sequence). V shed 4 bases, J shed 5 bases, and the junction held 7 bases outside the gene matches. The CDR3 totals 16 residues. The DNA for the CDR3 is TGTGCCACCAGCATTCTAGCGGGGGGCGCGAACAATGAGCAGTTCTTC. Its protein is CATSILAGGANNEQFF.

This clonotype was seen at least ten times. The chain uses TRBV12-3 or TRBV12-4 and TRBJ1-1, with D uncertain. With 6 bases removed from V and 6 bases from J, the gap between germline ends came to 14 bases. The length of the CDR3 is 13 residues. This chain's CDR3 is CASSRDGSAEAFF. The CDR3 DNA follows: TGTGCCAGCAGCCGTGACGGGAGCGCTGAAGCTTTCTTT.

There are many counts of this clonotype. This rearrangement joins TRBV29-1 to TRBJ2-1; a weak D match, TRBD1 (8 bases). V was shortened by 3 bases and J by 7 bases, with 25 bases between the two germline ends. Per germline, CDR1 SQVTM and CDR2 ANQGSEA. The CDR3 consists of 17 residues. The DNA of the CDR3 is TGCAGCGTTGAGATTGATGGGTACAGGGGGGGGAGGAATGAGCAGTTCTTC. This translates into CSVEIDGYRGGRNEQFF.

This chain joins TRBV15 and TRBJ2-6; 7 bases line up with TRBD2. The V segment lost 3 bases and the J segment 0 bases; nucleotides outside the gene matches: 5. The CDR3 sequence is 17 residues long. Per germline, CDR1 LNHNV and CDR2 YYDKDF (reference sequence). CDR3 DNA: TGTGCCACCAGCAGTGGCCGGGGGGTCTCTGGGGCCAACGTCCTGACTTTC. It yields the protein CATSSGRGVSGANVLTF.

This clonotype was seen more than once but under ten times. The chain combines TRBV28 with TRBJ1-6; 8 bases align to TRBD1. The CDR3 spans 12 residues. The ends lost 3 bases at V and 15 bases at J; junction bases unmatched: 4. Germline V CDR1 and CDR2: MDHEN, SYDVKM. CDR3 sequence (DNA): TGTGCCAGCAGTTTTACAGGGGGAATCCTCCACTTT. As protein: CASSFTGGILHF. Full variable domain (missing parts from reference TRBV28 and TRBJ1-6): DVKVTQSSRYLVKRTGEKVFLECVQDMDHENMFWYRQDPGLGLRLIYFSYDVKMKEKGDIPEGYSVSREKKERFSLILESASTNQTSMYLCASSFTGGILHFGNGTRLTVT.

The V gene is TRBV5-1, the J gene TRBJ1-1; D possibly corresponds to TRBD1 (5 bases). Looked up from germline, CDR1 is SGHRS and CDR2 is YFSETQ. Trimming cost V 3 bases and J 7 bases, with 16 bases left between them. The CDR3 is 14 amino acids. For the CDR3, the DNA is TGCGCCAGCAGCTCCTCTCCGGGACGGCTTGAAGCTTTCTTT. It is translated as CASSSSPGRLEAFF.

The DNA for the CDR3 is TGTGCCAGCAGTTACGGGACGGTCGAACATTTT. Amino acid sequence: CASSYGTVEHF. This chain uses TRBV6-2 or TRBV6-3 with TRBJ1-5, with TRBD1 as a possible D gene (5 bases). CDR1 and CDR2 (germline): MNHEY, SVGEGT. The ends were cut back, 2 bases at V and 16 bases at J, with 12 bases in the middle. The CDR3 loop spans 11 amino acids.